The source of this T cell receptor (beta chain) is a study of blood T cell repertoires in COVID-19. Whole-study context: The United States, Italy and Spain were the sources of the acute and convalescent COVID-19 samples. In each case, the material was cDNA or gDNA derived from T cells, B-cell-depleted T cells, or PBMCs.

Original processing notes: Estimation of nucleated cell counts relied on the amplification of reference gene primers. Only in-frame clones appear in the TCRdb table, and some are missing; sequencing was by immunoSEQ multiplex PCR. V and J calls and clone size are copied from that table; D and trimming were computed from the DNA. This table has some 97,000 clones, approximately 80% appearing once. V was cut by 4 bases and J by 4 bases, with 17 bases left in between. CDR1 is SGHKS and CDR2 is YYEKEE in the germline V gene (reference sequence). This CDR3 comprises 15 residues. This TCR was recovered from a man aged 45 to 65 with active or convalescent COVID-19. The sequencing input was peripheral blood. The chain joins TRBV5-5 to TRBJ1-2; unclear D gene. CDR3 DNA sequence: TGTGCCAGCAGCCCCCAACCAGATCCTAGCTATGGCTACACCTTC. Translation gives CASSPQPDPSYGYTF.